The clone carrying this TCR beta chain appeared a single time. Antigen specificity is unknown. Other DNA sequences in this specimen translate into the identical CDR3. Between the trimmed V and J ends, which lost 5 bases and 1 base, there was a span of 20 bases. CDR3 length: 17 residues. Looked up from germline, CDR1 is SEHNR and CDR2 is FQNEAQ (reference sequence). Use of 60 Vbeta and 13 Jbeta primers characterized the PCR. Assay: immunoSEQ multiplex PCR; the TCRdb copy retains only in-frame clones and omits some. In the table there are 100,000 to 120,000 clones, less than 85% of which are singletons. This sample is part of a study of cytomegalovirus exposure and HLA in healthy donors. Whole-study findings and limits: Specific recognition of CMV antigens was confirmed in vitro for a few chains (all CMV-associated). HLA restriction was apparent for most CMV-associated TCR beta chains in a later analysis. It was only CMV serostatus that was available as immune exposure information.

The sequence derives from a young man in good health and CMV-seropositive. Input material: PBMCs. The gene calls are TRBV7-9 and TRBJ1-1; D call uncertain. CDR3: CASSPPVALTGNTEAFF. The CDR3 DNA reads TGTGCCAGCAGCCCCCCCGTCGCGCTGACGGGGAACACTGAAGCTTTCTTT.